This T cell receptor beta chain was profiled in a study of graft-versus-host responses after intestinal transplantation. Study at large: Each of the recipients got a multivisceral, liver-intestinal, or isolated intestinal transplant.

Regarding the study as a whole: Graft-donor T cell macrochimerism coincided with high graft-versus-host to host-versus-graft clonal ratios in allografts.

The J segment lost 5 bases and the V segment lost 0 bases, leaving 13 bases of the junction unmatched. This CDR3 has 17 residues. Germline CDR1 is SGDLS and CDR2 is YYNGEE. The repertoire was sequenced with immunoSEQ multiplex PCR; TCRdb's copy has only in-frame clones and lacks some. The table has more than 85,000 clones, about nine tenths seen once. Notes on this clone: Its specificity is not known.

The sample here was unstimulated CD8+ T cells sorted from spleen or lymph node cells, taken before transplant. The sequence was collected from a human donor who was the organ donor for an intestinal transplant. The chain has TRBV9 and TRBJ1-2; 7 bases align to TRBD1. As DNA, the CDR3 is TGTGCCAGCAGCGTAGGAAATTTAGGGGACAGTCATTATGGCTACACCTTC. It codes for CASSVGNLGDSHYGYTF.